This is a list of T cell receptor beta chains from one sample in a study of shared clonotypes between healthy human individuals. The method was immunoSEQ multiplex PCR; TCRdb's version includes in-frame clones alone and lacks a portion of them. Among millions of clones, approximately 94% were seen once, and the ten largest hold more than 0.12%. Sequencing was carried out using naive CD4+ T cells sorted from blood. These receptor sequences come from a man younger than 35 in good health. The CDR3 runs from the conserved cysteine through the conserved F or W. D genes are given only for firm matches. Clone size is not always given. Where it is, it says once, few, many or a class for expanded clones.

clone_size,v_call,j_call,d_call,cdr3_aa,cdr3_nt
NA,TRBV10-3,TRBJ1-1,TRBD1,CAIRTGEENTEAFF,TGTGCCATCAGAACAGGGGAGGAAAACACTGAAGCTTTCTTT
NA,TRBV2,TRBJ1-5,NA,CASKLGFNQPQHF,TGTGCCAGCAAGTTAGGGTTCAATCAGCCCCAGCATTTT
NA,TRBV7-2,TRBJ2-7,NA,CASSLGGDPNEQYF,TGTGCCAGCAGCTTAGGGGGGGACCCCAACGAGCAGTACTTC
few,TRBV6-1,TRBJ1-5,TRBD1,CASSGQGSNQPQHF,TGTGCCAGCAGTGGACAGGGAAGCAATCAGCCCCAGCATTTT
NA,TRBV2,TRBJ1-1,NA,CASSLTDLNTEAFF,TGTGCCAGCAGTTTGACCGATCTGAACACTGAAGCTTTCTTT
NA,TRBV5-1,TRBJ2-2,TRBD2,CASSYLAGLANTGELFF,TGCGCCAGCAGTTACCTAGCGGGGTTAGCGAACACCGGGGAGCTGTTTTTT
once,TRBV5-4,TRBJ2-3,NA,CASSLEVWADTQYF,TGTGCCAGCAGCTTGGAAGTGTGGGCAGATACGCAGTATTTT
NA,TRBV2,TRBJ2-5,TRBD2,CASSLLTSGGLGETQYF,TGTGCCAGCTCACTTTTGACTAGCGGGGGTTTGGGAGAGACCCAGTACTTC
NA,TRBV28,TRBJ2-5,NA,CASSSATQSQYF,TGTGCCAGCAGTAGCGCCACCCAGAGCCAGTACTTC
NA,TRBV7-9,TRBJ2-7,TRBD2,CASSARLAGPYEQYF,TGTGCCAGCAGCGCCCGACTAGCGGGACCCTACGAGCAGTACTTC
NA,TRBV11-2,TRBJ1-4,TRBD1,CASSLGDSEVVKLFF,TGTGCCAGCAGCTTGGGGGACAGCGAGGTGGTAAAACTGTTTTTT
NA,TRBV9,TRBJ2-1,NA,CASSPQLYTEQFF,TGTGCCAGCAGCCCGCAACTTTACACTGAGCAGTTCTTC
NA,TRBV28,TRBJ1-1,NA,CASSPGRYTEAFF,TGTGCCAGCAGTCCAGGACGGTACACTGAAGCTTTCTTT
few,TRBV5-4,TRBJ2-5,TRBD1,CASRPDRAETQYF,TGTGCCAGCAGACCCGACAGGGCAGAGACCCAGTACTTC
NA,TRBV5-5,TRBJ1-4,NA,CASSIGTDEKLFF,TGTGCCAGCAGCATAGGGACTGATGAAAAACTGTTTTTT
NA,TRBV30,TRBJ1-2,NA,CAWSTPGRGDGYTF,TGTGCCTGGAGTACCCCCGGCAGGGGTGATGGCTACACCTTC
few,TRBV4-3,TRBJ2-2,NA,CASSSAVRSTGELFF,TGCGCCAGCAGTTCAGCGGTCCGTAGCACCGGGGAGCTGTTTTTT
NA,TRBV9,TRBJ2-7,TRBD1,CASSVTGQGYGEQYF,TGTGCCAGCAGCGTAACAGGACAGGGGTATGGCGAGCAGTACTTC
NA,TRBV11-1,TRBJ1-1,TRBD1,CASSSTGSTEAFF,TGTGCCAGCAGCTCGACAGGGTCCACTGAAGCTTTCTTT
NA,TRBV10-1,TRBJ2-2,NA,CASTSGNTGELFF,TGCGCCAGCACCTCAGGAAACACCGGGGAGCTGTTTTTT
NA,TRBV5-1,TRBJ2-2,NA,CASSLQVTGELFF,TGCGCCAGCAGCTTGCAAGTCACCGGGGAGCTGTTTTTT
NA,TRBV7-2,TRBJ2-7,NA,CASSLAISYEQYF,TGTGCCAGCAGCTTAGCGATTTCGTACGAGCAGTACTTC
NA,TRBV23-1,TRBJ2-5,NA,CASAPGGETQYF,TGCGCCAGCGCCCCCGGGGGAGAGACCCAGTACTTC
once,TRBV18,TRBJ2-2,TRBD2,CASSTPRGSTGELFF,TGTGCCAGCTCAACACCGCGGGGGAGCACCGGGGAGCTGTTTTTT
NA,TRBV7-9,TRBJ2-3,NA,CASSLSTDTQYF,TGTGCCAGCAGCTTATCGACCGATACGCAGTATTTT
NA,TRBV9,TRBJ1-2,NA,CASSLQGSGYTF,TGTGCCAGCAGCTTACAGGGTAGTGGCTACACCTTC
NA,TRBV2,TRBJ1-2,TRBD1,CASRAQGVGIGYTF,TGTGCCAGCAGGGCACAGGGGGTTGGAATCGGCTACACCTTC
NA,TRBV5-1,TRBJ1-5,NA,CASSLDGTHNQPQHF,TGCGCCAGCAGCTTGGACGGTACTCACAATCAGCCCCAGCATTTT
NA,TRBV6-1,TRBJ2-1,NA,CASSSRGDNEQFF,TGTGCCAGCAGTAGCCGGGGTGACAATGAGCAGTTCTTC
NA,TRBV19,TRBJ1-6,NA,CASSYREDNSPLHF,TGTGCCAGTAGTTACAGGGAAGATAATTCACCCCTCCACTTT
few,TRBV14,TRBJ1-1,NA,CASSRANTEAFF,TGTGCCAGCAGCCGGGCCAACACTGAAGCTTTCTTT
NA,TRBV7-3,TRBJ2-3,TRBD1,CASSPDRGKGDTQYF,TGTGCCAGCAGCCCCGACAGGGGGAAGGGAGATACGCAGTATTTT
NA,TRBV6-5,TRBJ2-5,NA,CASRATGIGETQYF,TGTGCCAGCAGGGCTACAGGGATAGGAGAGACCCAGTACTTC
NA,TRBV4-3,TRBJ2-3,NA,CASSQEAADTQYF,TGCGCCAGCAGCCAGGAGGCAGCAGATACGCAGTATTTT
NA,TRBV27,TRBJ2-1,NA,CASSLNNEQFF,TGTGCCAGCAGTTTGAACAATGAGCAGTTCTTC
NA,TRBV19,TRBJ2-7,NA,CASSIGRGYEQYF,TGTGCCAGTAGTATCGGCAGAGGCTACGAGCAGTACTTC
NA,TRBV4-3,TRBJ1-4,NA,CASSQGPGNEKLFF,TGCGCCAGCAGCCAAGGTCCGGGGAATGAAAAACTGTTTTTT
once,TRBV7-2,TRBJ2-5,TRBD2,CASSLGGLAFETQYF,TGTGCCAGCAGCTTAGGAGGACTAGCCTTTGAGACCCAGTACTTC
NA,TRBV4-2,TRBJ1-5,NA,CASSQVVTGSNQPQHF,TGTGCCAGCAGCCAAGTTGTGACGGGTAGCAATCAGCCCCAGCATTTT
NA,TRBV28,TRBJ2-4,TRBD2,CASSEGDSGDLAKNIQYF,TGTGCCAGTTCCGAAGGGGATAGCGGGGACCTAGCCAAAAACATTCAGTACTTC
NA,TRBV4-1,TRBJ2-4,NA,CASSQNLIAKNIQYF,TGCGCCAGCAGCCAAAATCTTATAGCCAAAAACATTCAGTACTTC
NA,TRBV9,TRBJ1-4,NA,CASSVVGGGEKLFF,TGTGCCAGCAGCGTAGTTGGCGGTGGGGAAAAACTGTTTTTT
NA,TRBV30,TRBJ2-5,NA,CAWSVLPTGETQYF,TGTGCCTGGAGTGTACTCCCCACCGGGGAGACCCAGTACTTC
NA,TRBV6-6,TRBJ2-7,NA,CASSPAVNEQYF,TGTGCCAGCAGCCCGGCAGTAAACGAGCAGTACTTC
NA,TRBV18,TRBJ2-7,TRBD1,CASSPPNRGQGPYEQYF,TGTGCCAGCTCACCACCGAATCGGGGACAGGGCCCCTACGAGCAGTACTTC
NA,TRBV4-1,TRBJ1-5,TRBD1,CASSTSAPTGQPQHF,TGCGCCAGCAGCACCTCGGCCCCGACAGGGCAGCCCCAGCATTTT
NA,TRBV28,TRBJ2-5,NA,CASNRRDRETQYF,TGTGCCAGCAACAGAAGGGACCGGGAGACCCAGTACTTC
few,TRBV6-4,TRBJ1-5,NA,CASSADGDQPQHF,TGTGCCAGCAGTGCGGACGGGGATCAGCCCCAGCATTTT
NA,TRBV19,TRBJ1-6,NA,CASSIPHQGSPLHF,TGTGCCAGTAGTATCCCCCACCAGGGCTCACCCCTCCACTTT
once,TRBV6-1,TRBJ2-7,NA,CASSEAPSLLYEQYF,TGTGCCAGCAGTGAAGCCCCTAGCCTACTCTACGAGCAGTACTTC
NA,TRBV30,TRBJ1-6,NA,CASDRNLLGYNSPLHF,TGTGCCTCCGACAGGAACCTGTTGGGCTATAATTCACCCCTCCACTTT
NA,TRBV28,TRBJ2-7,NA,CASSLPRGPYEQYF,TGTGCCAGCAGTTTACCGCGGGGCCCCTACGAGCAGTACTTC
NA,TRBV14,TRBJ1-6,NA,CASSQDLGGYSYNSPLHF,TGTGCCAGCAGCCAAGATCTGGGGGGTTACTCCTATAATTCACCCCTCCACTTT
once,TRBV5-6,TRBJ1-4,NA,CASRLWAPTNEKLFF,TGTGCCAGCAGGTTGTGGGCCCCAACTAATGAAAAACTGTTTTTT
NA,TRBV6-5,TRBJ1-6,NA,CASSVGVNSPLHF,TGTGCCAGCAGTGTGGGGGTCAATTCACCCCTCCACTTT
NA,TRBV5-1,TRBJ1-5,NA,CASSPEGNQPQHF,TGCGCCAGCAGTCCTGAGGGCAATCAGCCCCAGCATTTT
NA,TRBV6-5,TRBJ2-2,TRBD2,CASNRLAGVTGELFF,TGTGCCAGCAACAGACTAGCGGGAGTCACCGGGGAGCTGTTTTTT